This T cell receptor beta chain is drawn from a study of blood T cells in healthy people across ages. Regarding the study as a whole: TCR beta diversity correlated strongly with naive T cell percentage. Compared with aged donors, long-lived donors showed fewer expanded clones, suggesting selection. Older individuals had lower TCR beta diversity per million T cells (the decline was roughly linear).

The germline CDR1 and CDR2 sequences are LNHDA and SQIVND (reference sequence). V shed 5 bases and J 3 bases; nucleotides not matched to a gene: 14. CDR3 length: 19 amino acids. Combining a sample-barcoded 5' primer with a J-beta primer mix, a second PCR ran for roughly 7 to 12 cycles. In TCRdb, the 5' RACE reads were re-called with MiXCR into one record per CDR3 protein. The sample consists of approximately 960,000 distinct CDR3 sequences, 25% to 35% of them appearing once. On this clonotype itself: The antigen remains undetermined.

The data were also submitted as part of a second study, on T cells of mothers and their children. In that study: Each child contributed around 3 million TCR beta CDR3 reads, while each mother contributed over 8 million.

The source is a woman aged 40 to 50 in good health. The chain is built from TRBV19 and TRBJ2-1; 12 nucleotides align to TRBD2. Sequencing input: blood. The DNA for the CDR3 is TGTGCCAGTAGTTTCCGACTAGCGGGGGCGTCGGGTATCTACAATGAGCAGTTCTTC. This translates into CASSFRLAGASGIYNEQFF. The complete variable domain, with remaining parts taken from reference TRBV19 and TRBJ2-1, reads DGGITQSPKYLFRKEGQNVTLSCEQNLNHDAMYWYRQDPGQGLRLIYYSQIVNDFQKGDIAEGYSVSREKKESFPLTVTSAQKNPTAFYLCASSFRLAGASGIYNEQFFGPGTRLTVL.